A selection of T cell receptor beta chains follows, all from one sample in a study of blood T cell repertoires in COVID-19. Assay used: immunoSEQ multiplex PCR; TCRdb lists only in-frame clones, some missing. Found here are 450,000 or so clones, 70% to 90% of them singletons; the top ten hold roughly 0.84%. Sequenced: peripheral blood. The receptors derive from a man aged 18 to 30 with COVID-19, enrolled during active disease. Both conserved end residues are part of each CDR3. Fields, in order: clone size, D gene, V gene, J gene, CDR3 DNA, CDR3 protein. A D gene is named only where the DNA matches it firmly. Clone size appears in some rows only: once, few, many, or a class for an expanded clone.

abundance: NA
d_gene: TRBD1
v_gene: TRBV12-5
j_gene: TRBJ1-4
CDR3nt: TGTGCTAGTGGTTTGGTAATTTCCCAGGACAGGGGAGGTGAAAAACTGTTTTTT
CDR3aa: CASGLVISQDRGGEKLFF

abundance: NA
d_gene: TRBD1
v_gene: TRBV7-9
j_gene: TRBJ2-1
CDR3nt: TGTGCCAGCAGCAAGACAGGGTTTGAGCAGTTCTTC
CDR3aa: CASSKTGFEQFF

abundance: NA
d_gene: NA
v_gene: TRBV2
j_gene: TRBJ2-1
CDR3nt: TGTGCCAGCAGTGATAGTCTTCGTGCCGATGAGCAGTTCTTC
CDR3aa: CASSDSLRADEQFF

abundance: NA
d_gene: NA
v_gene: TRBV12-3/TRBV12-4
j_gene: TRBJ1-5
CDR3nt: TGTGCCAGCAGTGACTATAGCAATCAGCCCCAGCATTTT
CDR3aa: CASSDYSNQPQHF

abundance: once
d_gene: NA
v_gene: TRBV5-1
j_gene: TRBJ1-4
CDR3nt: TGCGCCAGCAGCTTGGGAAACAGACCCACAACTAATGAAAAACTGTTTTTT
CDR3aa: CASSLGNRPTTNEKLFF

abundance: NA
d_gene: TRBD2
v_gene: TRBV13
j_gene: TRBJ2-3
CDR3nt: TGTGCCAGCAGCTTAGCCCTCCGGACTAGCGGGGGCACAGATACGCAGTATTTT
CDR3aa: CASSLALRTSGGTDTQYF

abundance: NA
d_gene: NA
v_gene: TRBV11-3
j_gene: TRBJ2-1
CDR3nt: TGTGCCAGCAGCCGCGGGGGCCTTTTTGATAATGAGCAGTTCTTC
CDR3aa: CASSRGGLFDNEQFF

abundance: NA
d_gene: TRBD1
v_gene: TRBV6-5
j_gene: TRBJ2-2
CDR3nt: TGTGCCAGCCAACGGGCAGGGGGTAACACCGGGGAGCTGTTTTTT
CDR3aa: CASQRAGGNTGELFF

abundance: NA
d_gene: TRBD1
v_gene: TRBV3-1/TRBV3-2
j_gene: TRBJ2-1
CDR3nt: TGTGCCAGCAGCCCGATGGACAGGGCCAATGAGCAGTTCTTC
CDR3aa: CASSPMDRANEQFF

abundance: NA
d_gene: TRBD2
v_gene: TRBV5-1
j_gene: TRBJ2-2
CDR3nt: TGCGCCAGCAGCCCGCGGTCTATAGCGGGAGGGAACACCGGGGAGCTGTTTTTT
CDR3aa: CASSPRSIAGGNTGELFF

abundance: NA
d_gene: NA
v_gene: TRBV6-4
j_gene: TRBJ2-3
CDR3nt: TGTGCCAGCAGTGTCAACGGGGGGCGGGCAGATACGCAGTATTTT
CDR3aa: CASSVNGGRADTQYF

abundance: NA
d_gene: NA
v_gene: TRBV7-3
j_gene: TRBJ2-2
CDR3nt: TGTGCCAGCAGCTTAAACCGGGAGAACACCGGGGAGCTGTTTTTT
CDR3aa: CASSLNRENTGELFF

abundance: NA
d_gene: TRBD1
v_gene: TRBV29-1
j_gene: TRBJ2-7
CDR3nt: TGCAGCGTGGAGACAGGGTCCCGGGAGCAGTACTTC
CDR3aa: CSVETGSREQYF

abundance: NA
d_gene: NA
v_gene: TRBV11-3
j_gene: TRBJ2-1
CDR3nt: TGTGCCAGCAGCTTAGGGCAAAGCTCCTACAATGAGCAGTTCTTC
CDR3aa: CASSLGQSSYNEQFF

abundance: NA
d_gene: NA
v_gene: TRBV30
j_gene: TRBJ2-7
CDR3nt: TGTGCCTGTTTGACAGAGACAACCTACGAGCAGTACTTC
CDR3aa: CACLTETTYEQYF

abundance: NA
d_gene: TRBD1
v_gene: TRBV7-6
j_gene: TRBJ2-7
CDR3nt: TGTGCCAGCCGCCCCGGGGCGACAGGGGGCAGGAACGAGCAGTACTTC
CDR3aa: CASRPGATGGRNEQYF

abundance: NA
d_gene: NA
v_gene: TRBV7-2
j_gene: TRBJ2-6
CDR3nt: TGTGCCAGCAGCTTAGGGCAGCGGGTCATCTCTGGGGCCAACGTCCTGACTTTC
CDR3aa: CASSLGQRVISGANVLTF

abundance: NA
d_gene: TRBD1
v_gene: TRBV4-2
j_gene: TRBJ2-3
CDR3nt: TGTGCCAGCAGCCAAGAAACAGGGGGTGTTTTGTCTGCAGATACGCAGTATTTT
CDR3aa: CASSQETGGVLSADTQYF

abundance: NA
d_gene: NA
v_gene: TRBV14
j_gene: TRBJ2-1
CDR3nt: TGTGCCAGCAGCCAAGACTTTGGGACTCTCCACAATGAGCAGTTCTTC
CDR3aa: CASSQDFGTLHNEQFF

abundance: NA
d_gene: NA
v_gene: TRBV11-2
j_gene: TRBJ2-7
CDR3nt: TGTGCCAGCAGCCCGACAGTAGGCTACGAGCAGTACTTC
CDR3aa: CASSPTVGYEQYF

abundance: NA
d_gene: TRBD1
v_gene: TRBV3-1/TRBV3-2
j_gene: TRBJ1-1
CDR3nt: TGTGCCAGCAGCCAGGCGACAGGGGGGACTGAAGCTTTCTTT
CDR3aa: CASSQATGGTEAFF

abundance: NA
d_gene: TRBD2
v_gene: TRBV19
j_gene: TRBJ2-2
CDR3nt: TGTGCCAGCCTTATATCCGCGGGAGGTACCGGGGAGCTGTTTTTT
CDR3aa: CASLISAGGTGELFF

abundance: NA
d_gene: TRBD1
v_gene: TRBV3-1/TRBV3-2
j_gene: TRBJ2-5
CDR3nt: TGTGCCAGCAGTCGGACAGGGTTTGAGGAGACCCAGTACTTC
CDR3aa: CASSRTGFEETQYF

abundance: NA
d_gene: TRBD2
v_gene: TRBV4-2
j_gene: TRBJ2-7
CDR3nt: TGTGCCAGCAGCCAAGCCAGCGGGAGCGGCTCCTACGAGCAGTACTTC
CDR3aa: CASSQASGSGSYEQYF

abundance: NA
d_gene: TRBD2
v_gene: TRBV27
j_gene: TRBJ2-4
CDR3nt: TGTGCCAGCAGTTCCCCAGCGGGAGGTCTAGCCAAAAACATTCAGTACTTC
CDR3aa: CASSSPAGGLAKNIQYF

abundance: NA
d_gene: NA
v_gene: TRBV12-3/TRBV12-4
j_gene: TRBJ2-1
CDR3nt: TGTGCCAGCAGTTTAGGGAGGTCCAATGAGCAGTTCTTC
CDR3aa: CASSLGRSNEQFF